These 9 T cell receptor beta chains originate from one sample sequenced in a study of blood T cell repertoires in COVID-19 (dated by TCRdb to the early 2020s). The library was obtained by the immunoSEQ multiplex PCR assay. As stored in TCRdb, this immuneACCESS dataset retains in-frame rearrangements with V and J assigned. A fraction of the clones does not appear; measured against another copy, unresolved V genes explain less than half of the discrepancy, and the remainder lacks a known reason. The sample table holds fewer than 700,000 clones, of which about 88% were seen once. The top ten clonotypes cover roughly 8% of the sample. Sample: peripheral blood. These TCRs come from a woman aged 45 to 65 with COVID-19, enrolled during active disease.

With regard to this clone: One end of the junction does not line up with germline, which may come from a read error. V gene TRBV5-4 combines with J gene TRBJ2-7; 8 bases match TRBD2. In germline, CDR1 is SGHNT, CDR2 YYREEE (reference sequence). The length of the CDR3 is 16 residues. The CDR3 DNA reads TGTGCCAGCAGCTGGGCGGGGGGCCCCTTCGGTGGGGAGCTGTACTTC. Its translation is CASSWAGGPFGGELYF. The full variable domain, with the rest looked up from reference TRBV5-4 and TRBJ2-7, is ETGVTQSPTHLIKTRGQQVTLRCSSQSGHNTVSWYQQALGQGPQFIFQYYREEENGRGNFPPRFSGLQFPNYSSELNVNALELDDSALYLCASSWAGGPFGGELYFGPGTRLTVT.

CDR3 sequence: CASSHVGTGVIRGTGELFF. CDR3 nucleotide sequence: TGCGCCAGCAGCCATGTCGGGACAGGGGTAATCCGCGGCACCGGGGAGCTGTTTTTT. The genes are TRBV4-1 and TRBJ2-2; TRBD1 agrees at 10 bases. CDR1 and CDR2 from the germline V gene are MGHRA and YSYEKL. V trimming: 3 bases; J trimming: 4 bases; junction bases outside the gene matches: 14. The CDR3 consists of 19 residues.

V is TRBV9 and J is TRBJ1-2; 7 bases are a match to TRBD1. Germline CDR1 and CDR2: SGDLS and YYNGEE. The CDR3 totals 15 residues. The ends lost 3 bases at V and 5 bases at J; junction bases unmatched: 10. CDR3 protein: CASSAGTATPYGYTF. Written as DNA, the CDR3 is TGTGCCAGCAGCGCTGGGACAGCCACCCCTTATGGCTACACCTTC.

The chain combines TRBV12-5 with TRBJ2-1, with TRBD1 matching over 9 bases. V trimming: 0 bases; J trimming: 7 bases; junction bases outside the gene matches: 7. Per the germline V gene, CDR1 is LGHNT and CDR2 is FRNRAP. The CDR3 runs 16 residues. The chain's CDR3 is CASGLVLGQGRNEQFF. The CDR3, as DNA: TGTGCTAGTGGTTTGGTACTGGGACAGGGTCGAAATGAGCAGTTCTTC.

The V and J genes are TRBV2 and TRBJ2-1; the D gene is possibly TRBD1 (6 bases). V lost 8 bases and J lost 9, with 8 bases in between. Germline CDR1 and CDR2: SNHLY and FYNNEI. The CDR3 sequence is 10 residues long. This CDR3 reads CASRTVEQFF. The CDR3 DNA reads TGTGCCAGCCGGACAGTTGAGCAGTTCTTC. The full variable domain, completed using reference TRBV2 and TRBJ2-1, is EPEVTQTPSHQVTQMGQEVILRCVPISNHLYFYWYRQILGQKVEFLVSFYNNEISEKSEIFDDQFSVERPDGSNFTLKIRSTKLEDSAMYFCASRTVEQFFGPGTRLTVL.

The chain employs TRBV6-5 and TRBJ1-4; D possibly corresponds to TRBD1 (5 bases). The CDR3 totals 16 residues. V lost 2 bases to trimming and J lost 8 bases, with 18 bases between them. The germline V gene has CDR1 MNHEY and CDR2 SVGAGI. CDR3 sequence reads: CASSYPGQIAGEKLFF. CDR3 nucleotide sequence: TGTGCCAGCAGTTACCCCGGACAAATCGCCGGGGAAAAACTGTTTTTT.

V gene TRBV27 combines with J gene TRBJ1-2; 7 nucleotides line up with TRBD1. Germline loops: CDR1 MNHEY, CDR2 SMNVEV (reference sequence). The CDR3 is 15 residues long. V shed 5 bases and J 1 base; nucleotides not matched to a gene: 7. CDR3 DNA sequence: TGTGCCAGCAGTCCCGAGGGGGCGTATAACTATGGCTACACCTTC. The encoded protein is CASSPEGAYNYGYTF.

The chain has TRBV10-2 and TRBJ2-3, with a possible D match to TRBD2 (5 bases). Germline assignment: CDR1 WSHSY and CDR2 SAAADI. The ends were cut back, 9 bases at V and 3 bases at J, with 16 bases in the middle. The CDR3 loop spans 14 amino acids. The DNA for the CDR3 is TGCGCCAGTTCGCGGGCAGCGGAGACAGATACGCAGTATTTT. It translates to CASSRAAETDTQYF.

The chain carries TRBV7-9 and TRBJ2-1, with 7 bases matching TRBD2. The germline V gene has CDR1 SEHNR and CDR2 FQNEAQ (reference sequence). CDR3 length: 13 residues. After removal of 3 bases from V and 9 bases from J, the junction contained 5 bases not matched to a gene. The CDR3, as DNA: TGTGCCAGCAGCTTTAATACGGGGGGTGAGCAGTTCTTC. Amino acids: CASSFNTGGEQFF.